The clone carrying this T cell receptor (beta chain) occurred a few times. Assay: immunoSEQ multiplex PCR; the TCRdb copy retains only in-frame clones and omits some. Among a few hundred thousand clones listed, 87% were seen once. The data stem from a study of blood T cell repertoires in COVID-19. This CDR3 has 13 amino acids. Germline V gives CDR1 MNHEY, CDR2 SVGAGI. Trimming removed 6 bases at V and 2 bases at J, with 10 bases between. Cohorts were based on clinical histories the participants reported. The J gene is TRBJ2-5, the V gene TRBV6-5, with a possible D match to TRBD1 (5 bases). The sequence was obtained from a woman aged 40 to 55 who had recovered from COVID-19. Material: PBMCs or T cells enriched from blood (not recorded which). CDR3 sequence reads: CASRPREQETQYF. The DNA for the CDR3 is TGTGCCAGCAGGCCCAGGGAACAAGAGACCCAGTACTTC.